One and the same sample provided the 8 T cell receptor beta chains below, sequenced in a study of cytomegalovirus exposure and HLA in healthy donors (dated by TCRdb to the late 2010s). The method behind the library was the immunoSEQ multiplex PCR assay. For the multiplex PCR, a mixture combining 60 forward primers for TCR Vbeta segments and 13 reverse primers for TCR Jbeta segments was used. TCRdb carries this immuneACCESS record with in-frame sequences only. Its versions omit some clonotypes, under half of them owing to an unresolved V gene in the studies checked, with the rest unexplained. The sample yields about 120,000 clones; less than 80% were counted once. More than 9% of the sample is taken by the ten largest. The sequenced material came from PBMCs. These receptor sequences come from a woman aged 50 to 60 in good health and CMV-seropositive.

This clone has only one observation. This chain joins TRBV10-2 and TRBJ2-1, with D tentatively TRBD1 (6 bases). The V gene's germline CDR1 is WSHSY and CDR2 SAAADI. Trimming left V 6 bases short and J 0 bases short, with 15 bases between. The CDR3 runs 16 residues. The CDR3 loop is CASRSTGLSSYNEQFF. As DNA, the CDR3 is TGCGCCAGCAGGTCGACAGGTTTAAGCTCCTACAATGAGCAGTTCTTC.

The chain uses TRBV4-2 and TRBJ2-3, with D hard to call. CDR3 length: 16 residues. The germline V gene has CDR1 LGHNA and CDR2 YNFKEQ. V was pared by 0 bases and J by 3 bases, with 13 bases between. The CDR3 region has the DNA TGTGCCAGCAGCCAAGATGAACGGGTCGTGACAGATACGCAGTATTTT. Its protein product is CASSQDERVVTDTQYF.

For the CDR3, the DNA is TGTGCCAGCAGTGGCCAACAGGGTATAACCATGAACACTGAAGCTTTCTTT. It specifies CASSGQQGITMNTEAFF. The gene calls are TRBV2 and TRBJ1-1; D is possibly TRBD1 (6 bases). The length of the CDR3 is 17 residues. CDR1 SNHLY and CDR2 FYNNEI come from the germline V gene. V was trimmed by 4 bases and J by 0 bases, leaving 18 bases between them.

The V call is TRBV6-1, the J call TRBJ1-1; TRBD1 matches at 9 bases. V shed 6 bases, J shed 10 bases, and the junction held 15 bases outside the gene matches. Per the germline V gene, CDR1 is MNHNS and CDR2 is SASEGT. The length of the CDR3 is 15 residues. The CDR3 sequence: CASSNLRGTGTAAFF. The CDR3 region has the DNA TGTGCCAGCAGCAACCTGAGGGGGACAGGGACGGCAGCTTTCTTT.

CDR3 nucleotides: TGTGCCACCAGCAGAGATCCCAGGGCTGGCAATCAGCCCCAGCATTTT. It is translated as CATSRDPRAGNQPQHF. The rearrangement links TRBV15 to TRBJ1-5, with D maybe TRBD1 (5 bases). The CDR3 sequence is 16 residues long. Between the trimmed V and J ends, which lost 0 bases and 2 bases, there was a span of 11 bases. Germline assignment: CDR1 LNHNV and CDR2 YYDKDF (reference sequence).

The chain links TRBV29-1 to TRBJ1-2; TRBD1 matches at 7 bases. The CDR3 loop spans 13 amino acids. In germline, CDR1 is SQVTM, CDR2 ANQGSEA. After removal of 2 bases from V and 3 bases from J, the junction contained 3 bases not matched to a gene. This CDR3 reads CSVERGRHYGYTF. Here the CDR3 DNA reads TGCAGCGTTGAAAGGGGGCGCCACTATGGCTACACCTTC.

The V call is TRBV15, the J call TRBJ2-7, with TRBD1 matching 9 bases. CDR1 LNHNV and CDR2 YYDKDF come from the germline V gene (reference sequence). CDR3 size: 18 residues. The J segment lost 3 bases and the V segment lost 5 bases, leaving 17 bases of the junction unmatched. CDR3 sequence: CATSGYLTGTGYDYEQYF. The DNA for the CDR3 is TGTGCCACCAGCGGTTACCTTACCGGGACAGGGTACGACTACGAGCAGTACTTC.

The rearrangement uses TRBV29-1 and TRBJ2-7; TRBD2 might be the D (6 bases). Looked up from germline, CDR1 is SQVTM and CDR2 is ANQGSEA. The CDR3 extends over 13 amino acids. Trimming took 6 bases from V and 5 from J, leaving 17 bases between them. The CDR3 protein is CSVSRGSQNEQYF. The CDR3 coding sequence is TGCAGCGTCTCCCGGGGGTCTCAGAACGAGCAGTACTTC.